The source of this TCR beta chain is a study of shared clonotypes between healthy human individuals. Study conclusions and caveats: Among non-shared clonotypes, generation probabilities were lower than among those shared by all four donors.

Donors were healthy HIV-negative adults without recent acute infections or vaccinations. Comment on this clone: Its antigen remains unknown.

V lost 4 bases to trimming and J lost 4 bases; unmatched junction nucleotides: 6. The CDR3 is made up of 14 amino acids. The germline V gene encodes CDR1 SGHRS and CDR2 YFSETQ. Sequencing used immunoSEQ multiplex PCR; TCRdb keeps in-frame clones, though not all of them. Of approximately 2.5 million clones in the sample, around nine tenths are singletons; the top ten hold roughly 0.15%. The clonotype was recovered from a man between 18 and 35 years old in good health. What was sequenced was naive CD4+ T cells sorted from blood. Subset: CD45RA+ positively selected. The V gene is TRBV5-1, the J gene TRBJ2-5, with 8 bases matching TRBD1. CDR3 loop: CASSQGQGSETQYF. DNA for the CDR3: TGCGCCAGCAGCCAAGGACAGGGCTCAGAGACCCAGTACTTC.